The 22 T cell receptor beta chains below were found in one sample sequenced in a study of blood T cell repertoires in COVID-19. Profiled with immunoSEQ multiplex PCR; TCRdb holds only in-frame clones, not every one. The table shows some 490,000 clones, with 70% to 90% occurring only once. Sequencing was done on a sample of peripheral blood. Source of these receptors: a human donor in a cohort sampled during active COVID-19.

This clone has just one count. The gene calls are TRBV9 and TRBJ1-1; the D gene is possibly TRBD1 (5 bases). The CDR3 is made up of 14 amino acids. CDR1 and CDR2 from the germline V gene are SGDLS and YYNGEE. V lost 4 bases, J lost 0 bases, and 10 bases lay in between. The CDR3 loop is CASSPRAMNTEAFF. CDR3 DNA sequence: TGTGCCAGCAGCCCCAGGGCAATGAACACTGAAGCTTTCTTT.

The chain employs TRBV5-5 and TRBJ1-5; 9 bases fit TRBD1. This CDR3 contains 17 residues. CDR1 and CDR2 (germline): SGHKS, YYEKEE (reference sequence). V was pared by 4 bases and J by 9 bases, with 17 bases of the junction left unmatched. CDR3: CASSPFRGQGHPWPQHF. CDR3 coding DNA: TGTGCCAGCAGCCCATTCCGGGGACAGGGACACCCTTGGCCCCAGCATTTT.

The V and J genes are TRBV27 and TRBJ2-7; TRBD2 matches 10 bases. V lost 5 bases to trimming and J lost 4 bases; unmatched junction nucleotides: 8. The CDR3 runs to 15 residues. The germline gives CDR1 MNHEY, CDR2 SMNVEV (reference sequence). The CDR3 nucleotides read TGTGCCAGCAGTAGGACTAGCGGCACAACGTACGAGCAGTACTTC. This gives the protein CASSRTSGTTYEQYF.

The chain couples TRBV10-3 to TRBJ2-3; TRBD1 matches at 8 bases. Germline CDR1 and CDR2: ENHRY and SYGVKD. There are 14 residues in the CDR3. J was trimmed by 3 bases and V by 6 bases; bases with no gene match: 5. The CDR3 coding sequence is TGTGCCATCAGCTGGGACAGGCTAACAGATACGCAGTATTTT. It translates to CAISWDRLTDTQYF.

This rearrangement joins TRBV6-1 to TRBJ1-1, with a weak D call TRBD1 (6 bases). The V end was cut by 2 bases, the J end by 1 base, with 11 bases between. The CDR3 has 15 residues. Germline V gene lookup returns CDR1 MNHNS and CDR2 SASEGT. The CDR3, as DNA: TGTGCCAGCAGTGAACGGGACATATCGAACACTGAAGCTTTCTTT. Its protein is CASSERDISNTEAFF.

The genes are TRBV5-1 and TRBJ2-1, with D tentatively TRBD2 (5 bases). Germline assignment: CDR1 SGHRS and CDR2 YFSETQ. V was shortened by 4 bases and J by 8 bases, with 16 bases between the two germline ends. This CDR3 comprises 14 residues. The CDR3 region has the DNA TGCGCCAGCAGCCCCTCCGGGAACGGGGATGAGCAGTTCTTC. Its protein is CASSPSGNGDEQFF.

The count of this clone is one. The chain links TRBV7-2 to TRBJ1-5; possible D gene TRBD1, 6 bases. In germline, CDR1 is SGHTA, CDR2 FQGNSA. The ends were cut back, 3 bases at V and 3 bases at J, with 12 bases in the middle. This CDR3 contains 15 residues. The CDR3 DNA is TGTGCCAGCAGCTTTCAGGACAGCCCCAATCAGCCCCAGCATTTT. Translated: CASSFQDSPNQPQHF.

This clone came up a few times. The V and J genes are TRBV10-1 and TRBJ1-1; D is possibly TRBD1 (5 bases). The V and J ends lost 0 bases and 6 bases respectively, with 8 bases between them. The germline CDR1 and CDR2 sequences are WNHNN and SYGVQD (reference sequence). This CDR3 is 13 amino acids long. CDR3 bases: TGCGCCAGCAGTGAGTCTGGAGGGGCTGAAGCTTTCTTT. This sequence encodes CASSESGGAEAFF.

This clone was observed a handful of times. The chain links TRBV27 to TRBJ1-5, with 7 bases that match TRBD1. Germline V gives CDR1 MNHEY, CDR2 SMNVEV (reference sequence). Unmatched junction bases numbered 3, after V lost 2 bases and J lost 5 bases. The CDR3 consists of 14 residues. CDR3 coding DNA: TGTGCCAGCAGTTTAGACAGGGCGGATCAGCCCCAGCATTTT. It encodes CASSLDRADQPQHF.

The gene calls are TRBV2 and TRBJ2-2; 13 nucleotides match TRBD2. The CDR3 length is 18 residues. CDR1 and CDR2 from the germline V gene are SNHLY and FYNNEI. V shed 4 bases and J 4 bases; nucleotides not matched to a gene: 9. This CDR3 is CASSGFETSGRSTGELFF. DNA for the CDR3: TGTGCCAGCAGTGGGTTTGAGACTAGCGGGAGGAGCACCGGGGAGCTGTTTTTT.

The chain couples TRBV19 to TRBJ2-7; 7 nucleotides line up with TRBD1. The CDR3 has 16 amino acids. Losses at the gene ends were 5 bases for V and 6 bases for J; bases not matched to a gene: 16. Germline CDR1 is LNHDA and CDR2 is SQIVND (reference sequence). This CDR3 is CASSPLGTVDLGEQYF. The DNA for the CDR3 is TGTGCCAGTAGTCCCCTGGGGACAGTGGACTTAGGCGAGCAGTACTTC.

CDR3 nucleotides: TGTGCCAGCACCACCGCGGGGACAGGGGACGATACGCAGTATTTT. It yields the protein CASTTAGTGDDTQYF. The J gene is TRBJ2-3, the V gene TRBV28; 10 positions agree with TRBD1. This CDR3 has 15 residues. Germline values: CDR1 MDHEN, CDR2 SYDVKM. Germline trimming cut 7 bases from V and 6 bases from J; bases unmatched to any gene: 10. The whole variable domain, filled in from reference TRBV28 and TRBJ2-3, reads DVKVTQSSRYLVKRTGEKVFLECVQDMDHENMFWYRQDPGLGLRLIYFSYDVKMKEKGDIPEGYSVSREKKERFSLILESASTNQTSMYLCASTTAGTGDDTQYFGPGTRLTVL.

This chain uses TRBV5-1 with TRBJ2-5; D perhaps matches TRBD2 (6 bases). V gave up 6 bases and J gave up 3 bases, with 15 bases separating them. CDR3 size: 14 residues. CDR1 and CDR2 from the germline V gene are SGHRS and YFSETQ. The CDR3 DNA reads as TGCGCCAGCACCCCCGGGTGGGGGGAAGAGACCCAGTACTTC. Translating gives CASTPGWGEETQYF.

The chain has TRBV10-3 and TRBJ2-2; 8 nucleotides line up with TRBD1. The CDR3 contains 14 residues. Trimming at V came to 8 bases and at J to 8 bases, leaving 10 bases not matched to a gene. Germline V lookup: CDR1 ENHRY, CDR2 SYGVKD. CDR3 sequence: CAIWAGGTSGELFF. CDR3 DNA: TGTGCCATCTGGGCAGGGGGCACGTCTGGGGAGCTGTTTTTT.

The chain recombines TRBV6-4 with TRBJ2-2; possibly TRBD2 for D (6 bases). CDR3 length: 15 residues. Germline CDR1 reads MRHNA; CDR2 reads SNTAGT. Trimming left V 5 bases short and J 4 bases short, with 14 bases between. The CDR3 loop is CASSLTSGGTGELFF. The CDR3 DNA follows: TGTGCCAGCAGTCTTACCTCCGGGGGCACCGGGGAGCTGTTTTTT.

This chain uses TRBV7-8 with TRBJ1-6; TRBD1 might be the D (6 bases). This CDR3 has 13 amino acids. The germline CDR1 and CDR2 sequences are SGHVS and FQNEAQ. Trimming cost V 5 bases and J 7 bases, with 9 bases left between them. The CDR3 nucleotides read TGTGCCAGCAGCCGGACAGTAAATTCACCCCTCCACTTT. Protein sequence: CASSRTVNSPLHF.

About this clone: Sequence at one end of the junction differs from germline and may be a read error. The chain recombines TRBV7-7 with TRBJ2-7; possibly TRBD2 for D (5 bases). The CDR3 sequence is 17 residues long. Germline V gene lookup returns CDR1 SSHAT and CDR2 FNYEAQ (reference sequence). The CDR3 loop reads CASSLAPPLAGTYEQYF. The CDR3, as DNA: TGTGCTAGCAGCTTAGCGCCTCCACTCGCGGGCACCTACGAGCAGTACTTC.

The rearrangement links TRBV10-3 to TRBJ2-3; 13 bases line up with TRBD2. CDR1 ENHRY and CDR2 SYGVKD come from the germline V gene. J lost 1 base, V lost 6 bases, and 4 bases had no gene match. CDR3 size: 16 residues. The CDR3, as DNA: TGTGCCATCAGCGGACTAGCGGGAGCGGGCACAGATACGCAGTATTTT. Translating gives CAISGLAGAGTDTQYF.

The V gene is TRBV5-1, the J gene TRBJ2-7, with TRBD1 identical over 8 bases. Germline V gene lookup returns CDR1 SGHRS and CDR2 YFSETQ. V lost 4 bases and J lost 6; bases outside the gene matches: 12. The CDR3 contains 15 residues. The CDR3 protein is CASSGLQGAGGEQYF. The CDR3, as DNA: TGCGCCAGCAGCGGCCTGCAGGGGGCCGGCGGCGAGCAGTACTTC.

J is TRBJ1-5 and V is TRBV28, with D maybe TRBD1 (5 bases). CDR1 is MDHEN, CDR2 SYDVKM, per germline. This CDR3 contains 14 residues. Deletions cut 9 bases from V and 5 bases from J, with 17 bases between. CDR3 coding DNA: TGTGCCAGTCGCCCCGGGGGTGGGCATCAGCCCCAGCATTTT. Translating gives CASRPGGGHQPQHF.

The rearrangement uses TRBV19 and TRBJ2-7; D ambiguous. The CDR3 is 14 residues long. Germline loops: CDR1 LNHDA, CDR2 SQIVND (reference sequence). The ends were cut back, 2 bases at V and 2 bases at J, with 10 bases in the middle. This CDR3 reads CASSITQDTYEQYF. CDR3 DNA sequence: TGTGCCAGTAGTATAACCCAGGATACCTACGAGCAGTACTTC.

This sequence joins TRBV19 and TRBJ1-1; 10 positions match TRBD1. The CDR3 runs to 16 residues. In germline, CDR1 is LNHDA, CDR2 SQIVND (reference sequence). V lost 1 base to trimming and J lost 1 base; unmatched junction nucleotides: 3. CDR3 amino acids: CASSIGGTGANTEAFF. The CDR3 DNA sequence: TGTGCCAGTAGTATAGGAGGGACAGGGGCGAACACTGAAGCTTTCTTT. Full variable domain (missing parts from reference TRBV19 and TRBJ1-1): DGGITQSPKYLFRKEGQNVTLSCEQNLNHDAMYWYRQDPGQGLRLIYYSQIVNDFQKGDIAEGYSVSREKKESFPLTVTSAQKNPTAFYLCASSIGGTGANTEAFFGQGTRLTVV.